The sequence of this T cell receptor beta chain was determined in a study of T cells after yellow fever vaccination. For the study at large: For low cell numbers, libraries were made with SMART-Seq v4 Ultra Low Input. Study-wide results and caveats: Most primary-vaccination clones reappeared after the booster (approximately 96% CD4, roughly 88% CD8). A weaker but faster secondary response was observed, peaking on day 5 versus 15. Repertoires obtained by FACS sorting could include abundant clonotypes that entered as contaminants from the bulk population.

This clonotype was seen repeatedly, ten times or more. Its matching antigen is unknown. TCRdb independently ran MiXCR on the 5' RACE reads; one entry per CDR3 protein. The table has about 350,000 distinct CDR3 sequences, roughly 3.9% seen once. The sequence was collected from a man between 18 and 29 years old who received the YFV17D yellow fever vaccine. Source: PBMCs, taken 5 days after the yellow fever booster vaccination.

Here the CDR3 reads CATSRDGQGGSRSETQYF. In DNA, the CDR3 is TGTGCCACCAGCAGAGATGGACAGGGAGGGTCACGGTCAGAGACCCAGTACTTC. The V call is TRBV15, the J call TRBJ2-5; D perhaps matches TRBD1 (8 bases). The length of the CDR3 is 18 residues. The V end lost 0 bases, the J end lost 4 bases, and 21 bases lay between the germline ends. Germline CDR1 LNHNV, CDR2 YYDKDF (reference sequence).